This T cell receptor beta chain stems from a study of PD-1 blockade in classical Hodgkin lymphoma. Study-wide results and limits: Nothing has yet pinned down what causes the repertoire differences, possibly disease activity or prior therapy.

On this clone itself: Its antigen is still unknown.

Method: immunoSEQ multiplex PCR; TCRdb's copy keeps in-frame clones and lacks some. The sample has roughly 68,000 clones, nearly 95% seen once; the top ten hold about 2.6%. The sample's time point: newly diagnosed, previously untreated cHL patient sample. This TCR was sampled from a human donor with classical Hodgkin lymphoma. Sequenced: peripheral blood mononuclear cells (PBMCs).

The CDR3 spells CSVEDPLRETNYGYTF. The CDR3 bases are TGCAGCGTTGAAGACCCTCTGCGGGAAACTAACTATGGCTACACCTTC. V usage is TRBV29-1 and J usage is TRBJ1-2, with no clear D. The CDR3 runs to 16 residues. Trimming removed 0 bases from V and 0 bases from J, with 14 bases in between. The germline gives CDR1 SQVTM, CDR2 ANQGSEA.